This is a list of T cell receptor beta chains from one sample in a study of cytomegalovirus exposure and HLA in healthy donors. Here immunoSEQ multiplex PCR was the method, and the copy in TCRdb shows in-frame clones only, minus some. The sample includes 85,000 to 130,000 clones, 60% to 80% of them seen just once. Sequencing was done on a sample of PBMCs. All receptors come from a woman aged 18-30 years in good health and CMV-seropositive. The CDR3 runs from the conserved cysteine through the conserved F or W. The order of the fields is D gene, V gene, J gene, CDR3 protein. D genes are given only for firm matches.

D: TRBD2; V: TRBV5-1; J: TRBJ2-7; CDR3: CASSLGPGLTPHEQYF
D: NA; V: TRBV7-6; J: TRBJ2-1; CDR3: CASSLEGLPGEQFF
D: NA; V: TRBV29-1; J: TRBJ1-5; CDR3: CSVVAGHGGNQPQHF
D: TRBD2; V: TRBV25-1; J: TRBJ2-7; CDR3: CASSDLSAGGSVEQYF
D: NA; V: TRBV19; J: TRBJ1-4; CDR3: CASTPGHTNEKLFF
D: NA; V: TRBV7-6; J: TRBJ2-3; CDR3: CASSQDRGTDTQYF
D: TRBD1; V: TRBV11-3; J: TRBJ2-3; CDR3: CASSPSPGQSLDTQYF
D: NA; V: TRBV2; J: TRBJ2-5; CDR3: CASSEALGGGGETQYF
D: NA; V: TRBV6-4; J: TRBJ2-7; CDR3: CASSDDGSRWEQYF
D: NA; V: TRBV6-5; J: TRBJ1-1; CDR3: CASSRTGTEAFF
D: NA; V: TRBV15; J: TRBJ1-2; CDR3: CATSSSSGSSYGYTF
D: NA; V: TRBV28; J: TRBJ1-2; CDR3: CASSPRTLTGVGDF
D: TRBD1; V: TRBV6-8; J: TRBJ2-1; CDR3: CASRPQGGHEQFF
D: TRBD2; V: TRBV28; J: TRBJ2-7; CDR3: CASSPLAGVDEQYF
D: TRBD2; V: TRBV28; J: TRBJ2-7; CDR3: CASSSRLAGVLYEQYF
D: NA; V: TRBV4-3; J: TRBJ2-7; CDR3: CASSQDRYSYEQYF
D: TRBD1; V: TRBV19; J: TRBJ2-7; CDR3: CASSMSGQAVYEQYF
D: TRBD1; V: TRBV7-2; J: TRBJ1-2; CDR3: CASSLLLGQGDYGYTF
D: TRBD2; V: TRBV10-3; J: TRBJ2-7; CDR3: CAIRAFSGRDEQYF
D: TRBD2; V: TRBV28; J: TRBJ2-3; CDR3: CASSLSSREGVDTQYF
D: NA; V: TRBV28; J: TRBJ1-5; CDR3: CASSFRGSSNQPQHF
D: NA; V: TRBV7-9; J: TRBJ1-5; CDR3: CASSLGAGGNQPQHF
D: NA; V: TRBV7-9; J: TRBJ2-7; CDR3: CSSSSGLPGNEQYF
D: TRBD2; V: TRBV7-9; J: TRBJ2-7; CDR3: CASSLRREGHYEQYF
D: TRBD2; V: TRBV7-3; J: TRBJ2-7; CDR3: CASSMGLAGPYEQYF
D: NA; V: TRBV7-7; J: TRBJ2-3; CDR3: CASSRSVGTDTQYF
D: NA; V: TRBV5-4; J: TRBJ2-6; CDR3: CASSLDGSGANVLTF
D: NA; V: TRBV29-1; J: TRBJ2-5; CDR3: CSVDWDWQETQYF
D: TRBD2; V: TRBV4-3; J: TRBJ2-1; CDR3: CASSQDGVAGNNEQFF
D: TRBD1; V: TRBV18; J: TRBJ1-5; CDR3: CASSPPDREGQPQHF
D: TRBD2; V: TRBV4-1; J: TRBJ2-5; CDR3: CASSQERLARETQYF
D: TRBD1; V: TRBV25-1; J: TRBJ1-4; CDR3: CASQNEGARGNEKLFF
D: TRBD2; V: TRBV30; J: TRBJ2-5; CDR3: CAWGAGGGETQYF
D: TRBD2; V: TRBV28; J: TRBJ2-3; CDR3: CASILAGGSTDTQYF
D: NA; V: TRBV27; J: TRBJ2-7; CDR3: CASSSGHEQYF
D: TRBD2; V: TRBV28; J: TRBJ2-1; CDR3: CASNLGWREYGNEQFF